This T cell receptor (beta chain) was found in a study of cytomegalovirus exposure and HLA in healthy donors. The overall study: A prior analysis found 117 million unique TCR beta sequences from about 179 million T cells. Of all 370 or so donors who were genotyped, about 84% belonged to the Caucasian-associated ancestry cluster. Study-level results: Association of a missense DCLRE1C variant with TCR beta V- and J-gene trimming was reported in a later analysis. Upon later analysis, TCR association rates were observed to vary by HLA locus, being highest for DRB1 and lowest for HLA-C.

Germline loops: CDR1 SEHNR, CDR2 FQNEAQ (reference sequence). The CDR3 is 15 residues long. Comments on this clone: No antigen is known for it. Mismatch with germline at one junction end may stem from a read error.

The PCR had 60 Vbeta and 13 Jbeta primers. Only in-frame clones appear in the TCRdb table, and some are missing; sequencing was by immunoSEQ multiplex PCR. The sample records approximately 140,000 clones, 60% to 85% being singletons. The chain joins TRBV7-9 to TRBJ1-2, with D possibly TRBD1 on 5 matching bases. The TCR sequence derives from a man between 45 and 60 years old in good health and CMV-seropositive. The sample comprised PBMCs. CDR3 in amino acids: CSSSLVGTVEYGYTF. CDR3 in DNA: TGTTCCAGCAGCTTAGTGGGGACTGTAGAATATGGCTACACCTTC.